This paragraph covers one T cell receptor beta chain sequence. Seattle cases were enrolled at active infection and followed longitudinally. In the original processing: Counts of nucleated cells, estimated from reference gene primer amplification, were obtained. Data came from immunoSEQ multiplex PCR; TCRdb stores just in-frame clones and leaves some out. V, J and clone size are taken as reported in that table, and D and trimming were inferred from the DNA itself. This table holds tens of thousands of clones, just under 90% found once. This sample was included in a study of blood T cell repertoires in COVID-19. Study-level information: Acute and convalescent COVID-19 specimens originated in the United States, Italy and Spain.

The CDR3 contains 15 residues. V was cut by 4 bases and J by 6 bases, with 20 bases left in between. Germline CDR1 and CDR2: SGHRS and YFSETQ. J is TRBJ2-7 and V is TRBV5-1, with a possible D match to TRBD2 (6 bases). The sequence was collected from a man aged 40-55 years with COVID-19, enrolled during active disease. Sequencing input: peripheral blood. For the CDR3, the DNA is TGCGCCAGCAGCCCTACCGGGGGAGTGAGCTCCGAGCAGTACTTC. Its translation: CASSPTGGVSSEQYF.